The rows below give T cell receptor beta chains drawn from one sample of a study of CD8+ T cells in alopecia areata. Some clones are missing from TCRdb's copy, which holds only in-frame ones; the method was immunoSEQ multiplex PCR. The table has 100,000 to 150,000 clones, around 63% seen once; the top ten hold under 7.5%. The source was CD4+ T cells sorted from blood, collected at week 4, from a patient treated with tofacitinib. The receptors were gathered from a human donor with alopecia areata. Both conserved end residues are part of each CDR3. A D gene is named only where the DNA matches it firmly. Not every row has a clone size; where given, it reads once, few, many or a size class.

d_call,clone_size,cdr3_length,j_call,v_call,cdr3_nt,cdr3_aa
-,-,13,TRBJ2-5,TRBV11-1,TGTGCCAGCAGCTTAAAAGGAGTGGAGACCCAGTACTTC,CASSLKGVETQYF
-,-,15,TRBJ2-5,TRBV4-1,TGCGCCAGCAAGACTAATGCACAGGGCAAGGAGACCCAGTACTTC,CASKTNAQGKETQYF
-,-,14,TRBJ1-1,TRBV14,TGTGCCAGCAGCCAGTTACGGACACCCCCTGAAGCTTTCTTT,CASSQLRTPPEAFF
TRBD2,-,12,TRBJ2-3,TRBV11-2,TGTGCCAGCAGCGACAAGCGGGGAGCGCAGTATTTT,CASSDKRGAQYF
TRBD2,-,15,TRBJ2-7,TRBV5-1,TGCGCCAGCAGCTTGGTCCCTAGCGGTTCCTACGAGCAGTACTTC,CASSLVPSGSYEQYF
-,-,11,TRBJ2-7,TRBV2,TGTGCCAGCAGTGAAGCCTACGAGCAGTACTTC,CASSEAYEQYF
TRBD1,-,13,TRBJ2-5,TRBV7-2,TGTGCCAGCAGCTCCGGGACAGGGGAGACCCAGTACTTC,CASSSGTGETQYF
-,-,11,TRBJ2-3,TRBV30,TGTGCCGGACACTCCGCAGATACGCAGTATTTT,CAGHSADTQYF
TRBD2,few,16,TRBJ2-3,TRBV2,TGTGCCAGCAGCCAAGGGACTAGCGGGAGTTGGGATACGCAGTATTTT,CASSQGTSGSWDTQYF
-,-,15,TRBJ1-1,TRBV5-1,TGCGCCAGCAGCTTGGCGCAGGGTGGGGACACTGAAGCTTTCTTT,CASSLAQGGDTEAFF
-,-,12,TRBJ2-6,TRBV7-2,TGTGCCAGCAGCTTAGTAGGGCACGTCCTGACTTTC,CASSLVGHVLTF
-,-,15,TRBJ2-1,TRBV30,TGTGCCTGGAGTGGGGGGAAGGGCTCCTACAATGAGCAGTTCTTC,CAWSGGKGSYNEQFF
-,-,15,TRBJ1-2,TRBV6-1,TGTGCCAGCAGTGTCTTAGGTGGCTCTAACTATGGCTACACCTTC,CASSVLGGSNYGYTF
-,-,17,TRBJ2-5,TRBV29-1,TGCAGCGTTGGGGTGGACAGAGGGAGATACAGAGAGGAGACCCAGTACTTC,CSVGVDRGRYREETQYF
-,-,16,TRBJ1-6,TRBV7-9,TGTGCCAGCAGCTTAGATCCCGGCGGGGGAGGTTCACCCCTCCACTTT,CASSLDPGGGGSPLHF
-,-,12,TRBJ2-5,TRBV7-2,TGTGCCAGCAGCCTAGGGTTAGAGACCCAGTACTTC,CASSLGLETQYF
-,-,11,TRBJ1-2,TRBV6-6,TGTGCCAGCAGTCGGGACTATGGCTACACCTTC,CASSRDYGYTF
-,few,15,TRBJ2-5,TRBV5-6,TGTGCCAGCAGCCAAAGACTCCCGGGTCAAGAGACCCAGTACTTC,CASSQRLPGQETQYF
-,once,15,TRBJ2-2,TRBV5-4,TGTGCCAGCAGCTTTCGTCCTCGGGTAACCGGGGAGCTGTTTTTT,CASSFRPRVTGELFF
-,-,14,TRBJ1-1,TRBV5-6,TGTGCCAGCAGCTTACCGGGCCAGAACACTGAAGCTTTCTTT,CASSLPGQNTEAFF
TRBD1,-,14,TRBJ1-2,TRBV6-6,TGTGCCAGCAGTTACTCGACAGGGGCGCACGGCTACACCTTC,CASSYSTGAHGYTF
TRBD1,-,14,TRBJ1-1,TRBV11-2,TGTGCCAGCAGCTGGGGACAGGGGGCCACTGAAGCTTTCTTT,CASSWGQGATEAFF
TRBD2,-,15,TRBJ2-3,TRBV30,TGTGCCTGGAGGGGGACTAGCGGCCACACAGATACGCAGTATTTT,CAWRGTSGHTDTQYF
-,-,14,TRBJ1-1,TRBV6-1,TGTGCCAGCACTGCAGGCTTGATGAACACTGAAGCTTTCTTT,CASTAGLMNTEAFF
TRBD2,-,13,TRBJ2-1,TRBV30,TGTGCCTGGGGACTAGCGGGGTACAATGAGCAGTTCTTC,CAWGLAGYNEQFF
TRBD2,few,16,TRBJ2-3,TRBV25-1,TGTGCCAGCAGTGAATGGGGCGGGAGGACCACAGATACGCAGTATTTT,CASSEWGGRTTDTQYF
-,few,16,TRBJ1-1,TRBV6-1,TGTGCCAGCAGTGAGACGACTGCCTCATTGAACACTGAAGCTTTCTTT,CASSETTASLNTEAFF